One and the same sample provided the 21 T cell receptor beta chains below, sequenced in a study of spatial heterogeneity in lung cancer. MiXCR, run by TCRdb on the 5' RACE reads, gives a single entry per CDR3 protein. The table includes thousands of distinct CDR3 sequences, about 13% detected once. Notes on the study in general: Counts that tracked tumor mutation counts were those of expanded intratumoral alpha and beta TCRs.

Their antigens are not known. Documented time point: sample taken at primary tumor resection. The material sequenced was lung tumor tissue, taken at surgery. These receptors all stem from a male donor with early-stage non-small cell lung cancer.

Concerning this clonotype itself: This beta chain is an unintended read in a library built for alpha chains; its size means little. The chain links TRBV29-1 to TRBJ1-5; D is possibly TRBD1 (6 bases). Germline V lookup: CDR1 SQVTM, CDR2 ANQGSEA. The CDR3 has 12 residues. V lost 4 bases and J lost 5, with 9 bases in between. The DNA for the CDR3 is TGCAGCGTTGGGTACAGGGATCAGCCCCAGCATTTT. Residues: CSVGYRDQPQHF.

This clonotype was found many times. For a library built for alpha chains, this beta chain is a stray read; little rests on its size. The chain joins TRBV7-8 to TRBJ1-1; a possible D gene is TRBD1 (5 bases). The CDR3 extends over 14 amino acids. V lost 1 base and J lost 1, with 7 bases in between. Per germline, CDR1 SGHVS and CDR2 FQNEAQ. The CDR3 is CASSLERGNTEAFF. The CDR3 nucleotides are TGTGCCAGCAGCTTAGAGAGGGGGAACACTGAAGCTTTCTTT. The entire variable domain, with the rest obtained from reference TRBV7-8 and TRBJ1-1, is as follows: GAGVSQSPRYKVAKRGQDVALRCDPISGHVSLFWYQQALGQGPEFLTYFQNEAQLDKSGLPSDRFFAERPEGSVSTLKIQRTQQEDSAVYLCASSLERGNTEAFFGQGTRLTVV.

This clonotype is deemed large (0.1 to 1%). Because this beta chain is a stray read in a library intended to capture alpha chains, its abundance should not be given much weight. The CDR3 DNA reads as TGCGCCAGCAGCACTCTACAGGGGGCTGGGACTGAAGCTTTCTTT. It translates to CASSTLQGAGTEAFF. The chain carries TRBV5-1 and TRBJ1-1, with 9 bases fitting TRBD1. V was clipped by 4 bases and J by 5 bases; unmatched bases: 9. Per the germline V gene, CDR1 is SGHRS and CDR2 is YFSETQ. The CDR3 extends over 15 amino acids.

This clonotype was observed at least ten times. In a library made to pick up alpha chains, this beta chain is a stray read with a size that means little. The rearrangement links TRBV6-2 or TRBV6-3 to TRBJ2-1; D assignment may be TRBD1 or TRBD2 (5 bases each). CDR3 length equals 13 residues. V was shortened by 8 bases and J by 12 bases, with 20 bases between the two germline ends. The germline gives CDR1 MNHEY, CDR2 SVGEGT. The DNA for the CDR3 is TGTGCCAGCTCATTACCTCCGGGAAGGGGGCAGTTCTTC. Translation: CASSLPPGRGQFF.

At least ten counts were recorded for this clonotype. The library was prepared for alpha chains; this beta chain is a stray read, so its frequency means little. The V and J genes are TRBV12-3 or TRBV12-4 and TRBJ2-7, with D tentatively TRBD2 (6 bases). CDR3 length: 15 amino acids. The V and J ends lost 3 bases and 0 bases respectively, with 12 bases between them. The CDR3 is CASSLHGSFSYEQYF. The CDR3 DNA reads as TGTGCCAGCAGTTTGCACGGGAGCTTCTCCTACGAGCAGTACTTC.

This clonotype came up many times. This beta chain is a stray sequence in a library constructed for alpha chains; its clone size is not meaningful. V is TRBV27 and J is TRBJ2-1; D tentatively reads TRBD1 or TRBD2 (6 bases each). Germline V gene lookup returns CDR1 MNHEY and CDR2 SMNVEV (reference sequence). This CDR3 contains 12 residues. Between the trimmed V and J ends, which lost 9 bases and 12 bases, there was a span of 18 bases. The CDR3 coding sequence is TGTGCCAGTGGTCGAGAGGGGGGAGGGCAGTTCTTC. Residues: CASGREGGGQFF.

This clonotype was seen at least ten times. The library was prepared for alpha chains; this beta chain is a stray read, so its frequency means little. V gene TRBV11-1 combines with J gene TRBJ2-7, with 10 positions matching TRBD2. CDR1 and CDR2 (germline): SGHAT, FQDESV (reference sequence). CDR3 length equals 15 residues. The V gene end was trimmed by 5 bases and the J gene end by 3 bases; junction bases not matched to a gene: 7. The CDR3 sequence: CASSPKPSGSYEQYF. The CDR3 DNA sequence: TGTGCCAGCAGCCCTAAACCTAGCGGGAGCTACGAGCAGTACTTC.

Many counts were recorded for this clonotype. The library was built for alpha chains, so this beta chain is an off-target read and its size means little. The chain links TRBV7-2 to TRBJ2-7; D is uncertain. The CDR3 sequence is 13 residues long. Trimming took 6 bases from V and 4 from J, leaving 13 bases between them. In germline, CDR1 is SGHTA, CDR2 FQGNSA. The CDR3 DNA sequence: TGTGCCAGCAGTTACAGTATGGGGTACGAGCAGTACTTC. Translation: CASSYSMGYEQYF. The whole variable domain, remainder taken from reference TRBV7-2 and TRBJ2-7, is GAGVSQSPSNKVTEKGKDVELRCDPISGHTALYWYRQSLGQGLEFLIYFQGNSAPDKSGLPSDRFSAERTGGSVSTLTIQRTQQEDSAVYLCASSYSMGYEQYFGPGTRLTVT.

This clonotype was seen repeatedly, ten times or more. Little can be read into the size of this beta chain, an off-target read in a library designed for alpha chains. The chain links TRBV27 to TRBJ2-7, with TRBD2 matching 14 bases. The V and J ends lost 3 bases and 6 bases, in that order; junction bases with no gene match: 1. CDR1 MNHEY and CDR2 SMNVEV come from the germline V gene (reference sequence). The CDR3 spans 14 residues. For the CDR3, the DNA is TGTGCCAGCAGTTTTGGACTAGCGGGAGGCGAGCAGTACTTC. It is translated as CASSFGLAGGEQYF.

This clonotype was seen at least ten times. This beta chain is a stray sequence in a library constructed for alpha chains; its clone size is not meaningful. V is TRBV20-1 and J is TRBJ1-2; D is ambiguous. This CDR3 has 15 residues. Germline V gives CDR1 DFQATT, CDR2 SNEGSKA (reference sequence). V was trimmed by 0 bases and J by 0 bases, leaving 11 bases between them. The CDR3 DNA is TGCAGTGCTAGAGAGAACCACTTAACTAACTATGGCTACACCTTC. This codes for CSARENHLTNYGYTF.

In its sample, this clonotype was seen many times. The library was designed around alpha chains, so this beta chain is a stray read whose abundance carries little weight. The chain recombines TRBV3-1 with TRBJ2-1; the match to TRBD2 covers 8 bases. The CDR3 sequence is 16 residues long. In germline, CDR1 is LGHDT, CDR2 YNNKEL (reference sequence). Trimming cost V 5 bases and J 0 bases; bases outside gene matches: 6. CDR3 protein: CASSFRGGSSYNEQFF. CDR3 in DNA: TGTGCCAGCAGCTTCCGGGGGGGATCCTCCTACAATGAGCAGTTCTTC.

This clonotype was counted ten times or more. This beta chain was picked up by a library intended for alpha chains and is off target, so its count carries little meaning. CDR3 amino acids: CASSLYAGTGANVLTF. CDR3 DNA: TGTGCCAGCAGCTTATACGCGGGAACTGGGGCCAACGTCCTGACTTTC. The chain joins TRBV7-2 to TRBJ2-6; possible D gene TRBD2, 6 bases. V shed 2 bases and J shed 2 bases, with 10 bases lying between them. The CDR3 contains 16 residues. Germline assignment: CDR1 SGHTA and CDR2 FQGNSA.

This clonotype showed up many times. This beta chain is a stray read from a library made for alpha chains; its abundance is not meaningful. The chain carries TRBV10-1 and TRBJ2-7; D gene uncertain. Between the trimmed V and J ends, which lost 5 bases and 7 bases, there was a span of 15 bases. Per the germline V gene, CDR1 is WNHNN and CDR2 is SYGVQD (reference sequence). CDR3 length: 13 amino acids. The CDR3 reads CASSRQTNGEQYF. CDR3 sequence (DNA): TGCGCCAGCAGTCGGCAGACAAACGGAGAGCAGTACTTC.

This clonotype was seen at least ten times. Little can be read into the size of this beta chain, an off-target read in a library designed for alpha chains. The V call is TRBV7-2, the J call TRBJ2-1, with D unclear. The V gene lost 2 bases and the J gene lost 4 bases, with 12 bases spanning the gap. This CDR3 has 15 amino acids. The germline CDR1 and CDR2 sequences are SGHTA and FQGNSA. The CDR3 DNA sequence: TGTGCCAGCAGCTTAACACGCGGAGCATACAATGAGCAGTTCTTC. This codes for CASSLTRGAYNEQFF.

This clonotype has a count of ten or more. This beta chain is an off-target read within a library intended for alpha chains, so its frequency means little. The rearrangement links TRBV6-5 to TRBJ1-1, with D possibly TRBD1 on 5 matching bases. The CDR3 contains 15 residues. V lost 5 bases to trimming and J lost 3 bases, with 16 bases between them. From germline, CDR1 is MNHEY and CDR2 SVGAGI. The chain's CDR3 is CASSQGLGFDTEAFF. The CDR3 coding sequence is TGTGCCAGCAGTCAGGGTTTGGGATTCGACACTGAAGCTTTCTTT.

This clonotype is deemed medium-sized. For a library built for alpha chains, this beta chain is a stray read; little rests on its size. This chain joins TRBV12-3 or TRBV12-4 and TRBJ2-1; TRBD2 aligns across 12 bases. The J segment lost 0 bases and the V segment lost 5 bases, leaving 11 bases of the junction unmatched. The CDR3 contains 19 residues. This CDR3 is CASSPSGLAGGSSYNEQFF. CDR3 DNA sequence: TGTGCCAGCAGTCCCTCCGGGCTAGCGGGAGGGTCCTCCTACAATGAGCAGTTCTTC.

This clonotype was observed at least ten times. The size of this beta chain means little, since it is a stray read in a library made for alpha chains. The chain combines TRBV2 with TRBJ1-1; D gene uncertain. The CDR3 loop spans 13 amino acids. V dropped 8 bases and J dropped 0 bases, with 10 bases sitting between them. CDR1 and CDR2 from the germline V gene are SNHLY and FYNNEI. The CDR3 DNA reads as TGTGCCAGCCGGTCCTTTATGAACACTGAAGCTTTCTTT. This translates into CASRSFMNTEAFF.

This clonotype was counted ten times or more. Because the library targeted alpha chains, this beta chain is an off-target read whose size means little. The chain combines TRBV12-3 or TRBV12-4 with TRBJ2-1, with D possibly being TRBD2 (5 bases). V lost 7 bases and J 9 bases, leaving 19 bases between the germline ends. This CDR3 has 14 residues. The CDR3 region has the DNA TGTGCCAGCACCCTCTTCCTGGGAGCTGTTGAGCAGTTCTTC. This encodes CASTLFLGAVEQFF.

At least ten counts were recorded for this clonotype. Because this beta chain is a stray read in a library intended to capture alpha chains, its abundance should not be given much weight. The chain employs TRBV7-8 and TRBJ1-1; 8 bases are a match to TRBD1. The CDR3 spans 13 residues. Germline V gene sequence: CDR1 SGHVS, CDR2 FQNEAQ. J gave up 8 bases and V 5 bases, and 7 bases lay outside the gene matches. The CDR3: CASSGRGPGEAFF. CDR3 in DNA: TGTGCCAGCAGCGGCAGGGGGCCTGGGGAAGCTTTCTTT.

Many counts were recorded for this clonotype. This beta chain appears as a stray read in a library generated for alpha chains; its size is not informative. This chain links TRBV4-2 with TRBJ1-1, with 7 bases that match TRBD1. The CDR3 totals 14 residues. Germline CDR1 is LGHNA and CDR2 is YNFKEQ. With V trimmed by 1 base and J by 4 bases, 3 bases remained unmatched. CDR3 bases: TGTGCCAGCAGCCAAGGGACAGGACCCACTGAAGCTTTCTTT. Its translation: CASSQGTGPTEAFF.

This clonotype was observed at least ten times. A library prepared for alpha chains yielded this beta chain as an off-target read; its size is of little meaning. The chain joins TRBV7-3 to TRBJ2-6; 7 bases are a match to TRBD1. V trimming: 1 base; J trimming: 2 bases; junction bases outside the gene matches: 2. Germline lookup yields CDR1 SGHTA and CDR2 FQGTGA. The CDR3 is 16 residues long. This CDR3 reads CASSLSTGAGANVLTF. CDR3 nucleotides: TGTGCCAGCAGCTTAAGCACAGGGGCTGGGGCCAACGTCCTGACTTTC.